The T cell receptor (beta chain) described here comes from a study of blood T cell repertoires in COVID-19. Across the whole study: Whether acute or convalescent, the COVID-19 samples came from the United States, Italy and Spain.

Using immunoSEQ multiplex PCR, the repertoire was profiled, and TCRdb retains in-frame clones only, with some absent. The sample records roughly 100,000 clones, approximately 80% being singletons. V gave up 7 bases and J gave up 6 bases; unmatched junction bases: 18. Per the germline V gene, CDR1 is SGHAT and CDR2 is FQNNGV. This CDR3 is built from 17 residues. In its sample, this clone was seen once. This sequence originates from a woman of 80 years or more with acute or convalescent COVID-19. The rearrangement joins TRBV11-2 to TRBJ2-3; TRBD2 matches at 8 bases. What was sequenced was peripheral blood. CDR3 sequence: CASTPRGASGLFDTQYF. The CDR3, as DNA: TGTGCCAGCACCCCTAGGGGGGCTAGCGGGCTTTTCGATACGCAGTATTTT.